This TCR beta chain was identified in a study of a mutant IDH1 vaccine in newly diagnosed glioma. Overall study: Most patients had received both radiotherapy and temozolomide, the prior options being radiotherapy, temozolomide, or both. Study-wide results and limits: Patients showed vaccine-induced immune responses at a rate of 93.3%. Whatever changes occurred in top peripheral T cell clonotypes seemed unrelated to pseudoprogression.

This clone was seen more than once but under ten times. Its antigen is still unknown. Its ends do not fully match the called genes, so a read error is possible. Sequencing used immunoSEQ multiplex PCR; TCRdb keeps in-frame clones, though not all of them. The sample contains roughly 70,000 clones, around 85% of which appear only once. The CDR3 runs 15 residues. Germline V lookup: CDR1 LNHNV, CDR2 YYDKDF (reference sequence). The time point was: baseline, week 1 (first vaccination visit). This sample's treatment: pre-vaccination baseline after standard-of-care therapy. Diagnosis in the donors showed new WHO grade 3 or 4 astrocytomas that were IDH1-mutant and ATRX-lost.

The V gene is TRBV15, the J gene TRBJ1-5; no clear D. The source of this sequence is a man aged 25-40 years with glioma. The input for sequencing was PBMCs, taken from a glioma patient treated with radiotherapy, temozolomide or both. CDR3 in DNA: TGTGCCACCAGCGGAGATGGGGATAGCAATCAGCCCCAGCATTTT. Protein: CATSGDGDSNQPQHF.